The 17 T cell receptor beta chains below were found in one sample sequenced in a study of shared clonotypes between healthy human individuals (dated by TCRdb to about 2020). The library came from the immunoSEQ multiplex PCR assay. The clones in this table, taken by TCRdb from immuneACCESS, are in-frame only. Not every clone is retained; where verified, under half of the shortfall comes from an unresolved V gene, and the cause of the rest is unknown. The sample profile shows about 2.4 million clones; 85% to 95% of them were found once. Roughly 0.13% of the sample rests with the top ten. Source material: naive CD4+ T cells sorted from blood. Explained via the paper, the cell subset or site label denotes: CD45RA+ positively selected. The source is a man between 18 and 35 years old in good health.

This chain joins TRBV19 and TRBJ2-1; 9 bases fit TRBD1. CDR1 and CDR2 (germline): LNHDA, SQIVND (reference sequence). J lost 6 bases, V lost 2 bases, and 8 bases had no gene match. The CDR3 length is 16 residues. The DNA of the CDR3 is TGTGCCAGTAGTATACTTCCAGGACAGGGGTCCAATGAGCAGTTCTTC. Translation gives CASSILPGQGSNEQFF. Variable domain in full (rest from reference TRBV19 and TRBJ2-1): DGGITQSPKYLFRKEGQNVTLSCEQNLNHDAMYWYRQDPGQGLRLIYYSQIVNDFQKGDIAEGYSVSREKKESFPLTVTSAQKNPTAFYLCASSILPGQGSNEQFFGPGTRLTVL.

This chain links TRBV9 with TRBJ2-7; D perhaps matches TRBD2 (6 bases). Germline V gene sequence: CDR1 SGDLS, CDR2 YYNGEE. The CDR3 has 15 amino acids. V dropped 4 bases and J dropped 0 bases, with 14 bases sitting between them. CDR3 sequence (DNA): TGTGCCAGCAGCCGACTAGGTGGGAGCTCCTACGAGCAGTACTTC. Translating gives CASSRLGGSSYEQYF.

This chain joins TRBV18 and TRBJ1-2, with TRBD1 identical over 8 bases. V dropped 5 bases and J dropped 4; count of bases not matched to a gene: 9. The CDR3 has 15 amino acids. Germline assignment: CDR1 KGHSH and CDR2 LQKENI. CDR3 DNA sequence: TGTGCCAGCTCATCCGGACAGGGCAACTCCTATGGCTACACCTTC. Translation: CASSSGQGNSYGYTF.

The chain couples TRBV6-1 to TRBJ2-7; 8 bases are shared with TRBD1. This CDR3 region has 17 residues. The germline CDR1 and CDR2 sequences are MNHNS and SASEGT. The V and J ends lost 2 bases and 4 bases, in that order; junction bases with no gene match: 13. CDR3 residues: CASSERLGQGAAYEQYF. The CDR3 region has the DNA TGTGCCAGCAGTGAAAGGCTGGGCCAGGGGGCGGCGTACGAGCAGTACTTC.

In this sample, this clone turned up once. The chain links TRBV5-1 to TRBJ2-3; a possible D gene is TRBD2 (6 bases). Trimming removed 1 base from V and 2 bases from J, with 14 bases in between. The CDR3 runs 16 residues. Germline CDR1 and CDR2: SGHRS and YFSETQ. The CDR3 here is CASSLLVADYTDTQYF. The CDR3 region has the DNA TGCGCCAGCAGCTTGTTGGTAGCGGATTACACAGATACGCAGTATTTT.

The chain carries TRBV11-3 and TRBJ2-5; possible D gene TRBD1, 5 bases. CDR1 and CDR2 (germline): SGHNT, YENEEA. Trimming shortened V by 4 bases and J by 0 bases, and 9 bases separated the two germline ends. This CDR3 region has 14 residues. CDR3 in amino acids: CASSSRENQETQYF. The CDR3 bases are TGTGCCAGCAGCTCCAGGGAAAACCAAGAGACCCAGTACTTC. Full variable domain (outside the CDR3, taken from reference TRBV11-3 and TRBJ2-5): EAGVVQSPRYKIIEKKQPVAFWCNPISGHNTLYWYLQNLGQGPELLIRYENEEAVDDSQLPKDRFSAERLKGVDSTLKIQPAELGDSAVYLCASSSRENQETQYFGPGTRLLVL.

To note about this clone: This CDR3 is also generated by other DNA sequences in the sample. The V and J genes are TRBV4-1 and TRBJ1-5; tentatively, D is TRBD1 (5 bases). The CDR3 has 15 amino acids. Germline V gene sequence: CDR1 MGHRA, CDR2 YSYEKL. The germline V and J ends were trimmed by 0 bases and 4 bases, with 10 bases remaining between them. The CDR3 coding sequence is TGCGCCAGCAGCCAAGATGGGACGGCTAATCAGCCCCAGCATTTT. This encodes CASSQDGTANQPQHF.

J is TRBJ2-4 and V is TRBV18; 8 positions match TRBD1. Per the germline V gene, CDR1 is KGHSH and CDR2 is LQKENI. This CDR3 has 14 amino acids. Trimming cost V 3 bases and J 5 bases; bases outside gene matches: 3. Here the CDR3 reads CASSPQGAQNIQYF. The CDR3, as DNA: TGTGCCAGCTCACCGCAGGGGGCCCAAAACATTCAGTACTTC.

Turning to this clone: The junction shows a germline mismatch at one end, possibly a read error. The J gene is TRBJ2-3, the V gene TRBV7-7; 9 bases line up with TRBD2. The CDR3 is made up of 16 amino acids. Per germline, CDR1 SSHAT and CDR2 FNYEAQ (reference sequence). This CDR3 is CASSATSGRATDTQYF. The CDR3 coding sequence is TGTGCTAGCAGCGCTACTAGCGGGCGCGCCACAGATACGCAGTATTTT.

Points on this clone: Other DNA sequences of this sample code for an identical CDR3. This sequence joins TRBV29-1 and TRBJ1-5; maybe TRBD1 (5 bases). In germline, CDR1 is SQVTM, CDR2 ANQGSEA. The CDR3 sequence is 12 residues long. Trimming removed 6 bases from V and 0 bases from J, with 6 bases in between. CDR3 in amino acids: CSVQGSNQPQHF. In DNA, the CDR3 is TGCAGCGTGCAGGGTAGCAATCAGCCCCAGCATTTT.

In the case of this clone: Other nucleotide sequences in the sample specify the same CDR3. This chain links TRBV18 with TRBJ1-1; D unresolved. Trimming left V 4 bases short and J 1 base short, with 7 bases between. From germline, CDR1 is KGHSH and CDR2 LQKENI. This CDR3 has 13 amino acids. DNA of the CDR3: TGTGCCAGCTCACTAGGGCCGAACACTGAAGCTTTCTTT. It is translated as CASSLGPNTEAFF.

DNA of the CDR3: TGTGCCAGCAGTTACTGGGGCGGGGAGACCCAGTACTTC. Its protein product is CASSYWGGETQYF. The rearrangement uses TRBV6-5 and TRBJ2-5, with D perhaps matching TRBD1 or TRBD2 (5 bases each). CDR1 and CDR2 (germline): MNHEY, SVGAGI. The CDR3 is 13 residues long. V shed 1 base and J shed 5 bases, with 8 bases lying between them.

Only one count was recorded for this clone. This chain uses TRBV7-8 with TRBJ2-3, with D unclear. CDR1 is SGHVS and CDR2 is FQNEAQ in the germline V gene. This CDR3 is built from 11 residues. The V end was cut by 8 bases, the J end by 2 bases, with 5 bases between. The DNA of the CDR3 is TGTGCCAGCTGTTACACAGATACGCAGTATTTT. Translated, it gives CASCYTDTQYF.

The chain combines TRBV6-6 with TRBJ1-2; 7 bases align to TRBD1. From germline, CDR1 is MNHNY and CDR2 SVGAGI (reference sequence). The V segment lost 5 bases and the J segment 4 bases; nucleotides outside the gene matches: 10. The CDR3 totals 15 residues. The CDR3 DNA follows: TGTGCCAGCAGTAAGACAGGGAAAGACCTCTATGGCTACACCTTC. It codes for CASSKTGKDLYGYTF.

This sequence joins TRBV2 and TRBJ2-2; 11 positions agree with TRBD1. The V segment lost 3 bases and the J segment 3 bases; nucleotides outside the gene matches: 6. Germline lookup yields CDR1 SNHLY and CDR2 FYNNEI. This CDR3 is 17 amino acids long. CDR3 bases: TGTGCCAGCAGTGACGACCGGGACAGGGGGGACACCGGGGAGCTGTTTTTT. Translation: CASSDDRDRGDTGELFF.

The gene calls are TRBV6-7 and TRBJ2-3; TRBD1 matches at 11 bases. TRBV6-7 is an open reading frame, and its role is uncertain. The CDR3 sequence is 16 residues long. The V and J ends lost 7 bases and 2 bases, in that order; junction bases with no gene match: 8. CDR3 in DNA: TGTGCCAGCACCTACCGGGACAGGGGGTACACAGATACGCAGTATTTT. Its translation: CASTYRDRGYTDTQYF.

The rearrangement joins TRBV5-4 to TRBJ2-3; 16 positions agree with TRBD2. The CDR3 loop spans 17 amino acids. J gave up 4 bases and V 4 bases, and 6 bases lay outside the gene matches. Germline assignment: CDR1 SGHNT and CDR2 YYREEE (reference sequence). The CDR3: CASSGGTSGGAADTQYF. In DNA form, the CDR3 reads TGTGCCAGCAGCGGCGGGACTAGCGGGGGGGCCGCAGATACGCAGTATTTT.